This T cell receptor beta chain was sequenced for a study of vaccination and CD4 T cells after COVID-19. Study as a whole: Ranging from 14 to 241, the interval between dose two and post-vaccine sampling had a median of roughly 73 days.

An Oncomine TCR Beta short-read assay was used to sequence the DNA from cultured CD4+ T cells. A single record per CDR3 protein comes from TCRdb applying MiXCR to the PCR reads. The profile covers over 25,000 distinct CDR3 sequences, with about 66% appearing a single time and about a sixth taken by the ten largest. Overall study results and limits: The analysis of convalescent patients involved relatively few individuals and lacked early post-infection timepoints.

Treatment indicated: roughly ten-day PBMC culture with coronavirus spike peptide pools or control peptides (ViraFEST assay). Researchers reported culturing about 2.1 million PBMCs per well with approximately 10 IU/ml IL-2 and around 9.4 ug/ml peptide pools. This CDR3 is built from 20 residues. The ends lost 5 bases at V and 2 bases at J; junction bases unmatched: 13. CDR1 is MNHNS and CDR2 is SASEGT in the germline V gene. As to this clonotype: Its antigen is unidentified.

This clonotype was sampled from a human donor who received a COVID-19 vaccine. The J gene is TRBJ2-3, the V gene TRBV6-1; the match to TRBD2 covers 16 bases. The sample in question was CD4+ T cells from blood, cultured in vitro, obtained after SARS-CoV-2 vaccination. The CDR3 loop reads CASSQGTSGGETIVTDTQYF. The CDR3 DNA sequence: TGTGCCAGCAGTCAGGGGACTAGCGGGGGGGAGACCATTGTCACAGATACGCAGTATTTT.